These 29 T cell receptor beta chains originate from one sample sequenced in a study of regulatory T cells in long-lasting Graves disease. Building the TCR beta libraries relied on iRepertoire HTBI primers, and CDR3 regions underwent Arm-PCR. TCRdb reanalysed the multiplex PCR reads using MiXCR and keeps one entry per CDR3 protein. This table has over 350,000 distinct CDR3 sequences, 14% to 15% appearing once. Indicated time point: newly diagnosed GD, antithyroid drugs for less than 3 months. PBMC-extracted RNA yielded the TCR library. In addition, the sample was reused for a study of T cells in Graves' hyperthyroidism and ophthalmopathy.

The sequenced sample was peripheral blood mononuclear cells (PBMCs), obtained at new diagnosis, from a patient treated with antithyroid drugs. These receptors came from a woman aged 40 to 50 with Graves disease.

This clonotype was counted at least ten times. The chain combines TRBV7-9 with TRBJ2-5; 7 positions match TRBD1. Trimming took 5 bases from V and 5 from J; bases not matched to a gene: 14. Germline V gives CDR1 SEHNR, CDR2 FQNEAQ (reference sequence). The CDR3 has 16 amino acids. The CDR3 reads CASSPTTGVIGETQYF. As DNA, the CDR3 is TGTGCCAGCAGCCCCACCACAGGGGTGATCGGGGAGACCCAGTACTTC.

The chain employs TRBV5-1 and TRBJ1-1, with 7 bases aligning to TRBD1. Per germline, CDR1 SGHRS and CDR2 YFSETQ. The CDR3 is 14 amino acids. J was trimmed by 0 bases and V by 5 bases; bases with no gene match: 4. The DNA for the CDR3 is TGCGCCAGCAGTGAGGACAGGCTGAACACTGAAGCTTTCTTT. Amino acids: CASSEDRLNTEAFF.

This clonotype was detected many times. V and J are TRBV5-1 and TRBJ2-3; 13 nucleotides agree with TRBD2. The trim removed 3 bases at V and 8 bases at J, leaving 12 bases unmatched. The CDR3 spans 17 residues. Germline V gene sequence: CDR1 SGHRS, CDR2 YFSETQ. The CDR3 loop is CASSSTTSGRLLGTQYF. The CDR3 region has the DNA TGCGCCAGCAGCTCCACGACTAGCGGGAGGCTCTTGGGTACGCAGTATTTT.

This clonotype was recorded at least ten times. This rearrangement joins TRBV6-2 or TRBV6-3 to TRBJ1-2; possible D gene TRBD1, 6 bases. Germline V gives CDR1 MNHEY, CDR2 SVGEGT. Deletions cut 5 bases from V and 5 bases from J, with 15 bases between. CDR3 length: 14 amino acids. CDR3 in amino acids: CASSGAGVGYGYTF. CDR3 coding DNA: TGTGCCAGCAGTGGTGCAGGGGTTGGATATGGCTACACCTTC.

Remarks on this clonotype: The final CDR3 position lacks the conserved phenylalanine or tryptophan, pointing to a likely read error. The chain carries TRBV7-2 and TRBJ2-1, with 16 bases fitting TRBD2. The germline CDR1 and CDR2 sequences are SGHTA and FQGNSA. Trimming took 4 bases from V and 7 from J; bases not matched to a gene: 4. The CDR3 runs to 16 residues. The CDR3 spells CASSSGLAGGWNEQFL. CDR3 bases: TGTGCCAGCAGCTCGGGACTAGCGGGAGGGTGGAATGAGCAGTTCCTC.

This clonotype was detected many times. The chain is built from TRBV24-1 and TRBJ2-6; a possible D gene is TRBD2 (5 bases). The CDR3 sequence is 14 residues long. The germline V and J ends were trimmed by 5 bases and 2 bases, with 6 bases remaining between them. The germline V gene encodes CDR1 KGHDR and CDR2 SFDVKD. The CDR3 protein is CATSAGTGANVLTF. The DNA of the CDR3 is TGTGCCACCAGTGCCGGGACTGGGGCCAACGTCCTGACTTTC.

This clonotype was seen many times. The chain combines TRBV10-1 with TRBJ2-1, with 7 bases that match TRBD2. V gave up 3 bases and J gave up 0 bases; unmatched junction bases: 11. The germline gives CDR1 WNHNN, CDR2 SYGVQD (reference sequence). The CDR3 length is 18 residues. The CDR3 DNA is TGCGCCAGCAGTGAAAGGGACTACTCGGCGAGCTCCTACAATGAGCAGTTCTTC. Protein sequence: CASSERDYSASSYNEQFF.

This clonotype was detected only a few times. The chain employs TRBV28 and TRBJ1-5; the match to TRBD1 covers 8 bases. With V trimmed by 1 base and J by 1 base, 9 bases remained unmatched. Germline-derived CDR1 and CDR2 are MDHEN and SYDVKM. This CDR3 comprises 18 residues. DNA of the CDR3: TGTGCCAGCAGTTTATCGACGGAACAGGGGGTGAGCAATCAGCCCCAGCATTTT. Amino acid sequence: CASSLSTEQGVSNQPQHF. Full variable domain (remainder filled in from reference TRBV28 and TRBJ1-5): DVKVTQSSRYLVKRTGEKVFLECVQDMDHENMFWYRQDPGLGLRLIYFSYDVKMKEKGDIPEGYSVSREKKERFSLILESASTNQTSMYLCASSLSTEQGVSNQPQHFGDGTRLSIL.

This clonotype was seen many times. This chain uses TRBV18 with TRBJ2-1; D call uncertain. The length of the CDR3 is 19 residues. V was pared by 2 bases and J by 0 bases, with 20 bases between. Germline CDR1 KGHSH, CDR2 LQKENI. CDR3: CASSPSASLTQASYNEQFF. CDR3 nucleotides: TGTGCCAGCTCACCAAGCGCGTCTTTGACGCAGGCCTCCTACAATGAGCAGTTCTTC. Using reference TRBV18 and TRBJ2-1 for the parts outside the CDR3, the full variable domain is NAGVMQNPRHLVRRRGQEARLRCSPMKGHSHVYWYRQLPEEGLKFMVYLQKENIIDESGMPKERFSAEFPKEGPSILRIQQVVRGDSAAYFCASSPSASLTQASYNEQFFGPGTRLTVL.

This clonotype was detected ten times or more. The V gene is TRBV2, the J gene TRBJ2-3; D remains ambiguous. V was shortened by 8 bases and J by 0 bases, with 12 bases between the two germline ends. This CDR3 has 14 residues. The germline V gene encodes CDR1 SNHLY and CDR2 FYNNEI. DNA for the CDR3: TGTGCCAGCCACCAAAGGTTGAGCACAGATACGCAGTATTTT. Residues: CASHQRLSTDTQYF. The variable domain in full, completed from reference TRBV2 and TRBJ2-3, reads EPEVTQTPSHQVTQMGQEVILRCVPISNHLYFYWYRQILGQKVEFLVSFYNNEISEKSEIFDDQFSVERPDGSNFTLKIRSTKLEDSAMYFCASHQRLSTDTQYFGPGTRLTVL.

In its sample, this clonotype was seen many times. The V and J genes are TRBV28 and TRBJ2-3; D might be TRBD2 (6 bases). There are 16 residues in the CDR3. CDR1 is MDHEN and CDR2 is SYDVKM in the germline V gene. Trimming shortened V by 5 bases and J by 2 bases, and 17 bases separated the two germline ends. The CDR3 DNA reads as TGTGCCAGCAGTACGACTAGGGTCCCCCCCACAGATACGCAGTATTTT. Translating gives CASSTTRVPPTDTQYF.

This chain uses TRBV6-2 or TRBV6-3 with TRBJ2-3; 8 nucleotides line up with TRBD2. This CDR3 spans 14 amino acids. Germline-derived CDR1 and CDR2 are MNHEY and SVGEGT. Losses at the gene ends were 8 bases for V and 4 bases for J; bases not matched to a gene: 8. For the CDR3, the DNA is TGTGCCAGCCAGTGGGCGGGAGGATCAGATACGCAGTATTTT. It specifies CASQWAGGSDTQYF.

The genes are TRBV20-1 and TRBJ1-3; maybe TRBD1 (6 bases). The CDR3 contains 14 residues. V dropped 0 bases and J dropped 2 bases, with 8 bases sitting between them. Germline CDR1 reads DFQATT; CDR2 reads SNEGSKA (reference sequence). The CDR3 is CSARDRGTGNTIYF. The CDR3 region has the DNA TGCAGTGCTAGAGATAGGGGGACTGGAAACACCATATATTTT.

The CDR3 sequence: CSARDSLAGVYNEQFF. CDR3 nucleotide sequence: TGCAGTGCTAGAGATTCGCTAGCGGGAGTTTACAATGAGCAGTTCTTC. V usage is TRBV20-1 and J usage is TRBJ2-1; 10 bases map to TRBD2. V dropped 0 bases and J dropped 4; count of bases not matched to a gene: 6. CDR1 is DFQATT, CDR2 SNEGSKA, per germline (reference sequence). The CDR3 is made up of 16 amino acids.

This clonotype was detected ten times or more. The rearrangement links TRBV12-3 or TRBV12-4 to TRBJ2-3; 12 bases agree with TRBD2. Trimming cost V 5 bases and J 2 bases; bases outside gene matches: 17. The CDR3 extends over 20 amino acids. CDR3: CASSGTSGPDEQRYTDTQYF. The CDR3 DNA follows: TGTGCCAGCAGTGGGACTAGCGGGCCCGATGAGCAAAGATACACAGATACGCAGTATTTT.

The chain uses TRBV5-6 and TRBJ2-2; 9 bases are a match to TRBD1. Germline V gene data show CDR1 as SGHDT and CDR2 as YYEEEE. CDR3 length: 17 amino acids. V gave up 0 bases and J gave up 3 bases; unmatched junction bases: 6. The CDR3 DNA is TGTGCCAGCAGCTTGGAAGACAGGGGGAGCTACACCGGGGAGCTGTTTTTT. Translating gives CASSLEDRGSYTGELFF.

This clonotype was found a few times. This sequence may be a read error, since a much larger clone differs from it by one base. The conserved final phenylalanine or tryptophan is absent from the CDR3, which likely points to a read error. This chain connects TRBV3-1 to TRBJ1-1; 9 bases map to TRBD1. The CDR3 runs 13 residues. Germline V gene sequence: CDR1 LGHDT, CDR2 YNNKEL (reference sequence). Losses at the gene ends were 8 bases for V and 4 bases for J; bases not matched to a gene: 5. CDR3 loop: CASRTGVGTEAFL. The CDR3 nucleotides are TGTGCCAGCCGGACAGGGGTGGGCACTGAAGCTTTCTTG.

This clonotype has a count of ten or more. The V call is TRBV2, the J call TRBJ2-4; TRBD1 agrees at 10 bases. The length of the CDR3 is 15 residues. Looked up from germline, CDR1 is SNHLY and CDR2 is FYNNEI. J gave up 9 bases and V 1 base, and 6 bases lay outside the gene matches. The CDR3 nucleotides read TGTGCCAGCAGTGAAGAGGGGACAGGGGTGAGCATTCAGTACTTC. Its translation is CASSEEGTGVSIQYF. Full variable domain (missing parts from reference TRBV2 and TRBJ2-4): EPEVTQTPSHQVTQMGQEVILRCVPISNHLYFYWYRQILGQKVEFLVSFYNNEISEKSEIFDDQFSVERPDGSNFTLKIRSTKLEDSAMYFCASSEEGTGVSIQYFGAGTRLSVL.

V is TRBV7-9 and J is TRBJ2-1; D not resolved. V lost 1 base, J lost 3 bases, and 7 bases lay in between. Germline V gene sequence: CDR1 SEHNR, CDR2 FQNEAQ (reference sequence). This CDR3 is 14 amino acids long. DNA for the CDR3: TGTGCCAGCAGCTTAGAGGCTGGCTACAATGAGCAGTTCTTC. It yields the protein CASSLEAGYNEQFF.

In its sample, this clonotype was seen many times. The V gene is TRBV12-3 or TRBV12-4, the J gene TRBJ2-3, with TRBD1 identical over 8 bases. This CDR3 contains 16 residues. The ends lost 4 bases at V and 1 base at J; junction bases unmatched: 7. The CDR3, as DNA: TGTGCCAGCAGTTCCCCCCCGGACAGGGGCACAGATACGCAGTATTTT. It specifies CASSSPPDRGTDTQYF.

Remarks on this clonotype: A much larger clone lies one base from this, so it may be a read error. CDR3 protein: CAWGTDTGELFF. CDR3 in DNA: TGTGCCTGGGGGACAGACACCGGGGAGCTGTTTTTT. The chain carries TRBV30 and TRBJ2-2; 7 bases match TRBD1. The CDR3 has 12 amino acids. The germline CDR1 and CDR2 sequences are GTSNPN and SVGIG (reference sequence). V lost 5 bases to trimming and J lost 3 bases; unmatched junction nucleotides: 0.

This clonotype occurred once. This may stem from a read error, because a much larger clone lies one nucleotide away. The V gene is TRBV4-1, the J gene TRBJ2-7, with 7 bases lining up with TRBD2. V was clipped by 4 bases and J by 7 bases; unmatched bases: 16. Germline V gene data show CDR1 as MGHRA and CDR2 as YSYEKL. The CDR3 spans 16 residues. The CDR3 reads CASSLTSGGSIDEQYF. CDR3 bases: TGCGCCAGCAGCCTTACAAGTGGCGGGAGCATTGATGAGCAGTACTTC.

This CDR3 is CASSQHTTGPYGYTF. In nucleotides, the CDR3 is TGCGCCAGCAGCCAACATACGACAGGGCCCTATGGCTACACCTTC. The chain joins TRBV5-1 to TRBJ1-2; 7 bases are shared with TRBD1. From germline, CDR1 is SGHRS and CDR2 YFSETQ. J gave up 4 bases and V 4 bases, and 10 bases lay outside the gene matches. The CDR3 loop spans 15 amino acids.

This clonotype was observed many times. The CDR3 nucleotides read TGTGCCAGCAGTACTCCGGACAGGGTCGAGCAGTACTTC. It codes for CASSTPDRVEQYF. This chain uses TRBV7-2 with TRBJ2-7; TRBD1 agrees at 8 bases. CDR1 and CDR2 (germline): SGHTA, FQGNSA. V lost 6 bases and J lost 6; bases outside the gene matches: 7. The CDR3 runs 13 residues.

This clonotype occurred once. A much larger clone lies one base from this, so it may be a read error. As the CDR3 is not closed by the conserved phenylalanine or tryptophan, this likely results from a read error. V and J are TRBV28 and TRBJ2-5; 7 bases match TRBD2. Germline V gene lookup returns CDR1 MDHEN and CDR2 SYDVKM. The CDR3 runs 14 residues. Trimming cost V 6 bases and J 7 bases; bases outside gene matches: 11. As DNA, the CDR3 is TGTGCCAGCAGCCCGGGACTACCAAGCGGGACCCAGTACCTC. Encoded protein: CASSPGLPSGTQYL.

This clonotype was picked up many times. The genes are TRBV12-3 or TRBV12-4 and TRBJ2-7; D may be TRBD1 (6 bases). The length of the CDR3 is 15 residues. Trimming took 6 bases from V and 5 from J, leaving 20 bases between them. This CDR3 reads CASSTTQGYEDEQYF. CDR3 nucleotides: TGTGCCAGCAGCACCACTCAGGGGTATGAGGACGAGCAGTACTTC.

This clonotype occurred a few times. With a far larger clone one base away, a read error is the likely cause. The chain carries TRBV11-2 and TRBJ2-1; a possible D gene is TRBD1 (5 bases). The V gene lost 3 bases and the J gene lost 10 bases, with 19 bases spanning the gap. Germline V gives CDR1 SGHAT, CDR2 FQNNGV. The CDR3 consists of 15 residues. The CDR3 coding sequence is TGTGCCAGCAGCTTCTCTACAGGTAACTCCTACGAGCAGTTCTTC. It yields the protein CASSFSTGNSYEQFF.

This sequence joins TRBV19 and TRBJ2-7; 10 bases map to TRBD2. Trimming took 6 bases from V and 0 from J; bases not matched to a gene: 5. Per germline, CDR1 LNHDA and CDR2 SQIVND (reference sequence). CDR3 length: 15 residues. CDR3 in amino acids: CASSPSGRASYEQYF. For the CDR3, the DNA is TGTGCCAGTAGCCCCAGCGGGAGGGCCTCCTACGAGCAGTACTTC.

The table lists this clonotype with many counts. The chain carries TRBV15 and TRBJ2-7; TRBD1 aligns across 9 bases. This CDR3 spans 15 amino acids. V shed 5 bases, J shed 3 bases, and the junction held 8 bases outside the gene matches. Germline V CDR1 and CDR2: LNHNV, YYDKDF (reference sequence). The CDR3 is CATSEDRGVGYEQYF. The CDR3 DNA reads TGTGCCACCAGCGAGGACAGGGGTGTGGGCTACGAGCAGTACTTC. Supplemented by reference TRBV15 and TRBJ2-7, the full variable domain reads DAMVIQNPRYQVTQFGKPVTLSCSQTLNHNVMYWYQQKSSQAPKLLFHYYDKDFNNEADTPDNFQSRRPNTSFCFLDIRSPGLGDTAMYLCATSEDRGVGYEQYFGPGTRLTVT.